This TCR beta chain was identified during a study of CXCR3-negative and CXCR3-positive naive CD8 T cells. General observations from the study: Hydrophobicity was higher for TRB CDR3s found in CXCR3-positive naive cells than in CXCR3-negative naive cells.

This CDR3 has 12 amino acids. CDR1 and CDR2 (germline): SQVTM, ANQGSEA. With respect to this clonotype: Antigen: not known.

The study made its TRB cDNA libraries by 5' RACE, adding UMI labels. With the 5' RACE reads reprocessed, TCRdb shows one record per CDR3 protein and no DNA. Here the sample table reports fewer than 90,000 distinct CDR3 sequences. The clonotype originates from a human donor in good health. Some clones in this sample may be carry-over from other donors' samples. The V and J genes are TRBV29-1 and TRBJ2-2; TCRdb names TRBD1, which stays unverified in the absence of DNA. The source material was naive CXCR3+ CD8+ T cells from blood. Subset denoted: CD45RO-CCR7+CD27+CD95- naive CD8+ T cells expressing CXCR3 (TNR3+). This CDR3 reads CSVTGATGELFF.